These 27 T cell receptor beta chains were sequenced from one sample in a study of post-analysis software for immune sequencing data. Study-level results: Patients had higher frequencies than controls of about 5 TRBV segments, including TRBV5-6, TRBV5-1 and TRBV20-1.

These receptors lack a known antigen. Prepared TCR beta cDNA libraries contained unique molecular identifiers. TCRdb reprocessed the PCR reads with MiXCR, giving one entry per CDR3 protein. The repertoire consists of about 810,000 distinct CDR3 sequences, with approximately 53% occurring once and the leading ten covering approximately 4.5%. The specimen was blood. The receptor set was obtained from a girl aged 5 to 17 with multiple sclerosis.

This clonotype came up a few times. CDR3 residues: CATAPGVNNEQFF. The CDR3, as DNA: TGTGCCACCGCTCCCGGGGTGAACAATGAGCAGTTCTTC. The chain couples TRBV6-4 to TRBJ2-1; D might be TRBD2 (5 bases). V lost 10 bases and J 5 bases, leaving 15 bases between the germline ends. CDR3 size: 13 residues. Germline V gene sequence: CDR1 MRHNA, CDR2 SNTAGT.

This rearrangement joins TRBV27 to TRBJ2-5; 7 nucleotides match TRBD1. Germline values: CDR1 MNHEY, CDR2 SMNVEV (reference sequence). CDR3 length: 15 amino acids. With 0 bases clipped from V and 5 bases from J, the junction kept 6 bases outside the gene matches. The CDR3, as DNA: TGTGCCAGCAGTTTATCCCGGACAGGTTCGGAGACCCAGTACTTC. This sequence encodes CASSLSRTGSETQYF.

The chain carries TRBV25-1 and TRBJ2-1, with D possibly matching TRBD2 (6 bases). The CDR3 has 15 amino acids. V lost 5 bases to trimming and J lost 3 bases, with 14 bases between them. CDR1 and CDR2 from the germline V gene are MGHDK and SYGVNS. CDR3 residues: CASSSGPWGYNEQFF. The CDR3 DNA is TGTGCCAGCAGTAGCGGGCCCTGGGGCTACAATGAGCAGTTCTTC.

In DNA form, the CDR3 reads TGTGCCAGCAGCAAGTCTCCGGGACTAGCGGGCAAGTACCCTACAGATACGCAGTATTTT. This translates into CASSKSPGLAGKYPTDTQYF. V usage is TRBV7-9 and J usage is TRBJ2-3; 12 bases match TRBD2. The CDR3 length is 20 residues. V lost 5 bases to trimming and J lost 3 bases; unmatched junction nucleotides: 18. CDR1 and CDR2 (germline): SEHNR, FQNEAQ (reference sequence).

The chain employs TRBV10-3 and TRBJ2-2, with 8 bases aligning to TRBD1. J gave up 7 bases and V 9 bases, and 16 bases lay outside the gene matches. Germline V gene sequence: CDR1 ENHRY, CDR2 SYGVKD. The length of the CDR3 is 16 residues. This CDR3 reads CAIRAENRGFGGELFF. The CDR3 DNA reads as TGTGCCATAAGAGCGGAGAACAGGGGGTTCGGCGGGGAGCTGTTTTTT.

The CDR3 sequence is CASSQGRGQGKEQYF. The CDR3 DNA sequence: TGCGCCAGCAGCCAAGGTCGGGGACAGGGCAAAGAGCAGTACTTC. The chain uses TRBV4-1 and TRBJ2-7; 9 nucleotides align to TRBD1. With V trimmed by 1 base and J by 7 bases, 8 bases remained unmatched. The CDR3 loop spans 15 amino acids. The V gene's germline CDR1 is MGHRA and CDR2 YSYEKL.

V is TRBV27 and J is TRBJ2-7; TRBD1 agrees at 8 bases. The V and J ends lost 2 bases and 6 bases, in that order; junction bases with no gene match: 6. The germline V gene encodes CDR1 MNHEY and CDR2 SMNVEV (reference sequence). The CDR3 has 14 amino acids. CDR3 residues: CASSLMGQVGEQYF. Here the CDR3 DNA reads TGTGCCAGCAGTTTAATGGGACAGGTCGGCGAGCAGTACTTC.

This clonotype was picked up a small number of times. The rearrangement joins TRBV29-1 to TRBJ2-7; tentatively, D is TRBD1 (6 bases). Trimming took off 7 bases at V and 6 bases at J, with 25 bases between the two ends. Germline V gene sequence: CDR1 SQVTM, CDR2 ANQGSEA. The CDR3 has 15 residues. The CDR3 nucleotides read TGCAGCGCTAAGCACGAGACAGGAGGATTAGGCGAGCAGTACTTC. Translated: CSAKHETGGLGEQYF.

V and J are TRBV12-3 or TRBV12-4 and TRBJ2-5; 9 bases agree with TRBD1. Germline trimming cut 6 bases from V and 3 bases from J; bases unmatched to any gene: 5. The CDR3 runs 14 residues. The CDR3 nucleotides read TGTGCCAGCAGGATGGGACAGGGAGAAGAGACCCAGTACTTC. Translation: CASRMGQGEETQYF.

This clonotype turned up a few times. CDR3 sequence (DNA): TGCAGCGCGTCCCGGGACAGGGCCAATGAGCAGTTCTTC. Its translation: CSASRDRANEQFF. The gene calls are TRBV29-1 and TRBJ2-1; TRBD1 matches 9 bases. The V and J ends lost 7 bases and 6 bases, in that order; junction bases with no gene match: 7. The CDR3 runs 13 residues. In germline, CDR1 is SQVTM, CDR2 ANQGSEA.

As to this clonotype: A much larger clone differs by one base, so this may be a read error. The CDR3 DNA follows: TGCGCCAGCAGTCCAATGTCACTCTACGAGCAGTACTTC. It codes for CASSPMSLYEQYF. The gene calls are TRBV10-2 and TRBJ2-7; D gene ambiguous. The CDR3 has 13 residues. Germline loops: CDR1 WSHSY, CDR2 SAAADI. Trimming took off 5 bases at V and 3 bases at J, with 11 bases between the two ends.

The chain combines TRBV7-3 with TRBJ2-1; a weak D match, TRBD1 (6 bases). Trimming shortened V by 2 bases and J by 3 bases, and 17 bases separated the two germline ends. The CDR3 runs 17 residues. Germline V gene data show CDR1 as SGHTA and CDR2 as FQGTGA. CDR3 DNA: TGTGCCAGCAGCTTAGGTAGGGGGTTGGGTTTCTACAATGAGCAGTTCTTC. This gives the protein CASSLGRGLGFYNEQFF. Based on the CDR3 plus reference TRBV7-3 and TRBJ2-1, the full variable domain is GAGVSQTPSNKVTEKGKYVELRCDPISGHTALYWYRQSLGQGPEFLIYFQGTGAADDSGLPNDRFFAVRPEGSVSTLKIQRTERGDSAVYLCASSLGRGLGFYNEQFFGPGTRLTVL.

The chain uses TRBV29-1 and TRBJ2-3; 7 positions match TRBD2. The germline CDR1 and CDR2 sequences are SQVTM and ANQGSEA. The CDR3 extends over 15 amino acids. V was pared by 5 bases and J by 1 base, with 9 bases of the junction left unmatched. The CDR3 spells CSVPPRERGTDTQYF. The CDR3 DNA reads as TGCAGCGTTCCCCCGCGGGAGAGGGGCACAGATACGCAGTATTTT.

The chain carries TRBV5-1 and TRBJ2-7, with 12 bases that match TRBD1. The germline gives CDR1 SGHRS, CDR2 YFSETQ. The CDR3 contains 14 residues. V gave up 3 bases and J gave up 6 bases; unmatched junction bases: 4. CDR3 coding DNA: TGCGCCAGCAGCTCGGGGACAGGGGGCTCCGAGCAGTACTTC. It yields the protein CASSSGTGGSEQYF.

The chain links TRBV15 to TRBJ1-2, with D tentatively TRBD1 (5 bases). The length of the CDR3 is 16 residues. Germline V CDR1 and CDR2: LNHNV, YYDKDF (reference sequence). V dropped 0 bases and J dropped 4 bases, with 15 bases sitting between them. CDR3 sequence (DNA): TGTGCCACCAGCAGAGATCGTCTCTCCAGGGTCTATGGCTACACCTTC. It is translated as CATSRDRLSRVYGYTF. The full variable domain, its missing parts supplied by reference TRBV15 and TRBJ1-2, is DAMVIQNPRYQVTQFGKPVTLSCSQTLNHNVMYWYQQKSSQAPKLLFHYYDKDFNNEADTPDNFQSRRPNTSFCFLDIRSPGLGDTAMYLCATSRDRLSRVYGYTFGSGTRLTVV.

The chain joins TRBV29-1 to TRBJ2-7; D ambiguous. Germline CDR1 reads SQVTM; CDR2 reads ANQGSEA. The CDR3 has 12 residues. Trimming shortened V by 7 bases and J by 5 bases, and 15 bases separated the two germline ends. The CDR3, as DNA: TGCAGCGCCTCGATAGCTGGGGACGAGCAGTACTTC. This gives the protein CSASIAGDEQYF.

This chain uses TRBV19 with TRBJ2-7, with 7 bases fitting TRBD1. The tail of the sequence fits TRBJ2-5 better, so the J call may be wrong. Germline V lookup: CDR1 LNHDA, CDR2 SQIVND (reference sequence). The CDR3 runs 15 residues. CDR3 loop: CASSIKKQGTETQYF. As DNA, the CDR3 is TGTGCCAGTAGCATAAAGAAACAGGGGACGGAGACCCAGTACTTC.

This chain uses TRBV6-1 with TRBJ2-1; TRBD2 matches 7 bases. Trimming cost V 5 bases and J 1 base; bases outside gene matches: 8. The germline gives CDR1 MNHNS, CDR2 SASEGT. The CDR3 runs to 16 residues. CDR3 in DNA: TGTGCCAGCAGTAGAGCAGGGAGGGGTTCCTACAATGAGCAGTTCTTC. It yields the protein CASSRAGRGSYNEQFF.

This clonotype has more than one count but fewer than ten. The chain couples TRBV11-1 to TRBJ2-7; 9 nucleotides agree with TRBD2. Per germline, CDR1 SGHAT and CDR2 FQDESV (reference sequence). Trimming cost V 5 bases and J 3 bases; bases outside gene matches: 8. CDR3 length: 15 residues. The CDR3 reads CASSRPGLASYEQYF. The DNA of the CDR3 is TGTGCCAGCAGCCGACCGGGACTAGCAAGCTACGAGCAGTACTTC.

V and J are TRBV3-1 and TRBJ1-2, with TRBD1 as a possible D gene (5 bases). Trimming cost V 1 base and J 4 bases, with 13 bases left between them. From germline, CDR1 is LGHDT and CDR2 YNNKEL (reference sequence). This CDR3 has 15 amino acids. The CDR3 nucleotides are TGTGCCAGCAGCCAAGCAGGGCGGCTCGCCTATGGCTACACCTTC. Amino acids: CASSQAGRLAYGYTF. Full variable domain (missing parts from reference TRBV3-1 and TRBJ1-2): DTAVSQTPKYLVTQMGNDKSIKCEQNLGHDTMYWYKQDSKKFLKIMFSYNNKELIINETVPNRFSPKSPDKAHLNLHINSLELGDSAVYFCASSQAGRLAYGYTFGSGTRLTVV.

This chain joins TRBV5-1 and TRBJ2-7; 10 nucleotides align to TRBD2. The CDR3 is 15 amino acids. Trimming at V came to 0 bases and at J to 3 bases, leaving 3 bases not matched to a gene. Germline assignment: CDR1 SGHRS and CDR2 YFSETQ. The CDR3 DNA is TGCGCCAGCAGCTTGGTAGGGACTAGCGTCTACGAGCAGTACTTC. This sequence encodes CASSLVGTSVYEQYF.

This clonotype was picked up a small number of times. The chain joins TRBV20-1 to TRBJ2-5; D is possibly TRBD1 (5 bases). This CDR3 has 13 residues. Germline V gene data show CDR1 as DFQATT and CDR2 as SNEGSKA (reference sequence). V was clipped by 1 base and J by 3 bases, with 9 bases between them. The CDR3 region has the DNA TGCAGTGCTAGAGTGGGCAGGGAAGAGACCCAGTACTTC. It encodes CSARVGREETQYF.

The V and J genes are TRBV5-1 and TRBJ2-4, with 8 bases matching TRBD1. The CDR3 loop spans 15 amino acids. The trim removed 0 bases at V and 1 base at J, leaving 0 bases unmatched. Germline V gene lookup returns CDR1 SGHRS and CDR2 YFSETQ. The chain's CDR3 is CASSLGDRAKNIQYF. The DNA for the CDR3 is TGCGCCAGCAGCTTGGGGGACAGGGCCAAAAACATTCAGTACTTC.

The rearrangement uses TRBV20-1 and TRBJ2-5; 9 bases align to TRBD2. Germline loops: CDR1 DFQATT, CDR2 SNEGSKA (reference sequence). Trimming cost V 0 bases and J 4 bases; bases outside gene matches: 3. This CDR3 contains 14 residues. This CDR3 is CSAREPAGGETQYF. Written as DNA, the CDR3 is TGCAGTGCTAGAGAACCAGCGGGGGGAGAGACCCAGTACTTC.

V usage is TRBV20-1 and J usage is TRBJ2-3; D is unresolved. Trimming removed 5 bases at V and 2 bases at J, with 5 bases between. Germline CDR1 and CDR2: DFQATT and SNEGSKA (reference sequence). CDR3 length equals 11 residues. The CDR3 reads CSAHITDTQYF. Here the CDR3 DNA reads TGCAGTGCTCATATCACAGATACGCAGTATTTT.

This chain links TRBV5-1 with TRBJ2-1; D is possibly TRBD1 (5 bases). Trimming took off 0 bases at V and 4 bases at J, with 11 bases between the two ends. The germline V gene encodes CDR1 SGHRS and CDR2 YFSETQ. The CDR3 sequence is 15 residues long. Here the CDR3 reads CASSLEGSGYNEQFF. The DNA of the CDR3 is TGCGCCAGCAGCTTGGAGGGGTCAGGGTACAATGAGCAGTTCTTC.

This chain uses TRBV28 with TRBJ1-4; the D is unclear. CDR1 MDHEN and CDR2 SYDVKM come from the germline V gene. Trimming stripped 3 bases from V and 0 bases from J, with 8 bases between. The CDR3 sequence is 15 residues long. The CDR3 coding sequence is TGTGCCAGCAGTTTTATGGATTCAACTAATGAAAAACTGTTTTTT. It codes for CASSFMDSTNEKLFF.